This T cell receptor (beta chain) was sequenced during a study of sequential checkpoint blockade in melanoma. Germline CDR1 and CDR2: LNHDA and SQIVND (reference sequence). CDR3 length: 14 amino acids. The ends were cut back, 6 bases at V and 3 bases at J, with 12 bases in the middle. Stated treatment: randomized to nivolumab then ipilimumab (arm A) or the reverse (arm B). Assay: immunoSEQ multiplex PCR; the TCRdb copy retains only in-frame clones and omits some. In the table there are approximately 22,000 clones, around 80% of which are singletons. J is TRBJ1-5 and V is TRBV19; maybe TRBD1 (6 bases). The material sequenced was CD8+ T cells sorted from blood (inferred from file names), taken from a patient given nivolumab and ipilimumab in sequence. This clonotype was sampled from a human donor with melanoma. The CDR3 loop is CASRIGTNNQPQHF. The CDR3 DNA follows: TGTGCCAGTAGAATCGGGACAAACAATCAGCCCCAGCATTTT. Looking up the rest from reference TRBV19 and TRBJ1-5 gives the full variable domain: DGGITQSPKYLFRKEGQNVTLSCEQNLNHDAMYWYRQDPGQGLRLIYYSQIVNDFQKGDIAEGYSVSREKKESFPLTVTSAQKNPTAFYLCASRIGTNNQPQHFGDGTRLSIL.